The 15 T cell receptor beta chains in this list originate from one sample, sequenced in a study of blood T cell repertoires in COVID-19. The protocol was immunoSEQ multiplex PCR, while the TCRdb copy is restricted to in-frame clones and leaves out a portion. The sample lists about 240,000 clones, over 90% occurring once. Sequencing used peripheral blood. These receptors were collected from a man aged 30 to 39 with COVID-19, enrolled during active disease.

The rearrangement joins TRBV3-1 (or the pseudogene TRBV3-2) to TRBJ2-1; TRBD2 agrees at 11 bases. Trimming took 6 bases from V and 3 from J; bases not matched to a gene: 4. Per germline, CDR1 LGHDT and CDR2 YNNKEL (reference sequence). The CDR3 totals 15 residues. In nucleotides, the CDR3 is TGTGCCAGCAGGCCTCTAGCGGGGGGCTACAATGAGCAGTTCTTC. Encoded protein: CASRPLAGGYNEQFF.

The genes are TRBV20-1 and TRBJ2-7; D gene unclear. CDR3 length equals 11 residues. V was cut by 5 bases and J by 2 bases, with 7 bases left in between. Germline CDR1 is DFQATT and CDR2 is SNEGSKA (reference sequence). CDR3 sequence (DNA): TGCAGTGCTCAAAAAACCTACGAGCAGTACTTC. It is translated as CSAQKTYEQYF.

The gene calls are TRBV5-4 and TRBJ2-5, with 7 bases lining up with TRBD1. Looked up from germline, CDR1 is SGHNT and CDR2 is YYREEE (reference sequence). V trimming: 2 bases; J trimming: 5 bases; junction bases outside the gene matches: 9. This CDR3 region has 15 residues. In DNA, the CDR3 is TGTGCCAGCAGCTTTCCGACAGGGAATCAGGAGACCCAGTACTTC. It encodes CASSFPTGNQETQYF.

This sequence joins TRBV30 and TRBJ1-5; TRBD1 might be the D (5 bases). The CDR3 consists of 15 residues. Deletions cut 0 bases from V and 6 bases from J, with 15 bases between. The V gene's germline CDR1 is GTSNPN and CDR2 SVGIG (reference sequence). The chain's CDR3 is CAWSVPGRNRQPQHF. The DNA of the CDR3 is TGTGCCTGGAGTGTACCAGGGAGGAATCGTCAGCCCCAGCATTTT.

The chain uses TRBV4-2 and TRBJ1-1; a possible D gene is TRBD1 (5 bases). Germline CDR1 and CDR2: LGHNA and YNFKEQ. V lost 3 bases to trimming and J lost 5 bases, with 13 bases between them. The CDR3 is 14 residues long. CDR3 nucleotide sequence: TGTGCCAGCAGCCAGCCGCCGGAGGGGACTGAAGCTTTCTTT. Its translation is CASSQPPEGTEAFF.

Concerning this clone: The same CDR3 can be traced to other DNA sequences in this sample. The chain employs TRBV29-1 and TRBJ2-7, with a tentative D call TRBD1 (5 bases). V was trimmed by 6 bases and J by 2 bases, leaving 11 bases between them. This CDR3 spans 12 amino acids. CDR1 and CDR2 (germline): SQVTM, ANQGSEA. The CDR3 protein is CSVDQGAYEQYF. In DNA form, the CDR3 reads TGCAGCGTCGACCAGGGTGCCTACGAGCAGTACTTC.

This chain joins TRBV5-1 and TRBJ1-1, with unresolved D. Trimming pared 0 bases from V and 3 bases from J, leaving 9 bases between. The CDR3 consists of 14 residues. The germline V gene encodes CDR1 SGHRS and CDR2 YFSETQ. The CDR3 loop is CASSLGRGDTEAFF. The CDR3 DNA sequence: TGCGCCAGCAGCTTGGGCCGAGGAGACACTGAAGCTTTCTTT. The whole variable domain, remainder taken from reference TRBV5-1 and TRBJ1-1, is KAGVTQTPRYLIKTRGQQVTLSCSPISGHRSVSWYQQTPGQGLQFLFEYFSETQRNKGNFPGRFSGRQFSNSRSEMNVSTLELGDSALYLCASSLGRGDTEAFFGQGTRLTVV.

This chain uses TRBV12-3 or TRBV12-4 with TRBJ1-5, with D hard to call. CDR3 length equals 13 residues. V dropped 1 base and J dropped 6 bases, with 7 bases sitting between them. CDR3 in DNA: TGTGCCAGCAGTTTAGGGAGAGTTCAGCCCCAGCATTTT. Its translation: CASSLGRVQPQHF.

The J gene is TRBJ2-5, the V gene TRBV30; 8 bases are shared with TRBD1. V lost 5 bases, J lost 1 base, and 3 bases stayed unmatched. The CDR3 loop spans 13 amino acids. CDR1 is GTSNPN and CDR2 is SVGIG in the germline V gene (reference sequence). The CDR3, as DNA: TGTGCCTGGGTTACAGGGGGCCAAGAGACCCAGTACTTC. Its protein is CAWVTGGQETQYF.

The CDR3: CASNPGQGAQDGYTF. The CDR3 DNA reads as TGTGCCAGCAACCCGGGACAGGGGGCGCAAGACGGCTACACCTTC. J is TRBJ1-2 and V is TRBV27; 12 bases are a match to TRBD1. The length of the CDR3 is 15 residues. Germline V lookup: CDR1 MNHEY, CDR2 SMNVEV (reference sequence). The V and J ends lost 7 bases and 8 bases, in that order; junction bases with no gene match: 11.

The rearrangement joins TRBV5-4 to TRBJ2-2; 8 bases agree with TRBD1. Unmatched junction bases numbered 7, after V lost 3 bases and J lost 6 bases. Looked up from germline, CDR1 is SGHNT and CDR2 is YYREEE (reference sequence). The CDR3 runs to 15 residues. The CDR3 is CASSSGTGRAGELFF. In DNA, the CDR3 is TGTGCCAGCAGCTCCGGGACAGGACGGGCCGGGGAGCTGTTTTTT.

The chain is built from TRBV30 and TRBJ1-1, with no clear D. Germline V CDR1 and CDR2: GTSNPN, SVGIG (reference sequence). CDR3 length: 13 residues. Trimming shortened V by 3 bases and J by 4 bases, and 12 bases separated the two germline ends. The CDR3 nucleotides read TGTGCCTGGAGAAGAGGACTCGTCACTGAAGCTTTCTTT. As protein: CAWRRGLVTEAFF.

The chain couples TRBV7-3 to TRBJ1-3; TRBD1 matches 7 bases. Unmatched junction bases numbered 12, after V lost 5 bases and J lost 8 bases. The CDR3 has 15 amino acids. CDR1 SGHTA and CDR2 FQGTGA come from the germline V gene. The CDR3 region is CASSARQGRSDTIYF. CDR3 nucleotides: TGTGCCAGCAGCGCCCGACAGGGACGATCGGACACCATATATTTT.

This clone was counted between two and nine times. This chain uses TRBV30 with TRBJ2-5; D not certain. CDR1 and CDR2 (germline): GTSNPN, SVGIG (reference sequence). The CDR3 has 11 residues. Trimming removed 2 bases from V and 5 bases from J, with 6 bases in between. CDR3: CAWSSRETQYF. For the CDR3, the DNA is TGTGCCTGGAGTTCTAGGGAGACCCAGTACTTC.

The chain employs TRBV5-1 and TRBJ2-7, with 8 bases aligning to TRBD1. Unmatched junction bases numbered 3, after V lost 2 bases and J lost 2 bases. Per the germline V gene, CDR1 is SGHRS and CDR2 is YFSETQ. There are 14 residues in the CDR3. CDR3 coding DNA: TGCGCCAGCAGCTTCGGGACAGGCGCCTACGAGCAGTACTTC. It is translated as CASSFGTGAYEQYF.